This T cell receptor (beta chain) stems from a study of T cell responses to AZD1222 COVID-19 vaccine. The repertoire was sequenced with immunoSEQ multiplex PCR; TCRdb's copy has only in-frame clones and lacks some. The sample includes 140,000 to 150,000 clones, 80% to 95% of them seen just once. The CDR3 runs 15 residues. V was trimmed by 4 bases and J by 8 bases, leaving 19 bases between them. Germline CDR1 and CDR2: MGHRA and YSYEKL. This chain links TRBV4-1 with TRBJ2-3, with a tentative D call TRBD1 (5 bases). The sequenced sample was peripheral blood, obtained 28 days after the second AZD1222 dose. This clonotype originated in an adult who received the AZD1222 COVID-19 vaccine. CDR3 in DNA: TGCGCCAGCAGCCTTATAGACACCACTCAGGGTACGCAGTATTTT. This translates into CASSLIDTTQGTQYF.